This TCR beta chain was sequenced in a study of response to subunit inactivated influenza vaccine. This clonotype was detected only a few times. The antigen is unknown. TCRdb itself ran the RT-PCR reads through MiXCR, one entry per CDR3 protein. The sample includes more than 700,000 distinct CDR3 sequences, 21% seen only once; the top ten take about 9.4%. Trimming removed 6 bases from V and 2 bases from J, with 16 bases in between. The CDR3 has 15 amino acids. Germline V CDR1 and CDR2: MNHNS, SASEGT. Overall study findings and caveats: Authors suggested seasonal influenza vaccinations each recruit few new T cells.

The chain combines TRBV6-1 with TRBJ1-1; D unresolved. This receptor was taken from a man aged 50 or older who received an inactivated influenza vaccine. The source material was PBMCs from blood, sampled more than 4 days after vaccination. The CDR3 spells CASSRLVASNTEAFF. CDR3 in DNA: TGTGCCAGCAGCCGATTAGTGGCTTCCAACACTGAAGCTTTCTTT.